This record covers a single T cell receptor beta chain. The antigen is undetermined. This sample was included in a study of Graves' ophthalmopathy and Graves' hyperthyroidism. For the study at large: Peripheral blood collection took place at initial diagnosis, before any treatment. Broader study findings: In separating ophthalmopathy from stable hyperthyroidism, a 13-signature model achieved 85% to 90% sensitivity and around 81% specificity.

RNA transcripts provided the template for amplifying TCR beta CDR3 regions. HTBI primers primed a first-round RT-PCR, and a second-round multiplex PCR followed. TCRdb independently ran MiXCR on the multiplex PCR reads; one entry per CDR3 protein. The repertoire includes 300,000 to 500,000 distinct CDR3 sequences, roughly 15% of them detected once, and roughly 7% sits in the top ten. No donor had other autoimmune disease, uncontrolled infection, pregnancy or lactation. Sequencing used peripheral blood. This clonotype was sampled from a woman between 18 and 29 years old with stable Graves' hyperthyroidism.

The CDR3 here is CASSDALIGTGELFF. CDR3 in DNA: TGTGCCAGCAGCGATGCACTAATCGGCACCGGGGAGCTGTTTTTT. The genes are TRBV3-1 and TRBJ2-2; no clear D gene. Germline values: CDR1 LGHDT, CDR2 YNNKEL (reference sequence). The CDR3 loop spans 15 amino acids. Trimming left V 5 bases short and J 4 bases short, with 14 bases between.